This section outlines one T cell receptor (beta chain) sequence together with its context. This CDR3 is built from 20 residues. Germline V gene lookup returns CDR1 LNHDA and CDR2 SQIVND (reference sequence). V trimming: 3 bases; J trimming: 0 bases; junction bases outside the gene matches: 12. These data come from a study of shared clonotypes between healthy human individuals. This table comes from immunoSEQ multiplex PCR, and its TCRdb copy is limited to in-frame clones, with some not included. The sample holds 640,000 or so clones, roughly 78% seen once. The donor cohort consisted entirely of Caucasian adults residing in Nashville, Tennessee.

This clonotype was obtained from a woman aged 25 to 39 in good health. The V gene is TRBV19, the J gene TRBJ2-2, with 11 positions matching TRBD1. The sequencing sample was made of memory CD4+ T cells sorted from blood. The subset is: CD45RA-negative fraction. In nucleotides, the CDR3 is TGTGCCAGTAGTATGTGGACAGGGGGCTTCCCGGGAGCGAACACCGGGGAGCTGTTTTTT. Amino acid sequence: CASSMWTGGFPGANTGELFF.